This T cell receptor beta chain was profiled in a study of Graves' ophthalmopathy and Graves' hyperthyroidism. About the research overall: Investigators collected peripheral blood at initial diagnosis, before any treatment was given.

Germline V CDR1 and CDR2: MNHEY, SVGEGT. The CDR3 totals 14 residues. The V and J ends lost 5 bases and 9 bases respectively, with 17 bases between them. This clonotype was counted between two and nine times. RNA transcripts served as template for amplifying TCR beta CDR3 sequences. An opening RT-PCR round employed HTBI primers and preceded a second-round multiplex PCR. Using its own MiXCR run on the multiplex PCR reads, TCRdb lists one record per CDR3 protein. The sample contains a few hundred thousand distinct CDR3 sequences, approximately 17% of which appear only once. The TCR was taken from an adult woman with stable Graves' hyperthyroidism. The chain couples TRBV6-2 or TRBV6-3 to TRBJ2-1; D assignment may be TRBD1 or TRBD2 (5 bases each). The source material was peripheral blood. CDR3 protein: CASSDGAPRGEQFF. CDR3 coding DNA: TGTGCCAGCAGTGACGGGGCTCCGAGGGGTGAGCAGTTCTTC.